A single sample gave rise to the 2 T cell receptor beta chains below, sequenced in a study of OX40 agonist ivuxolimab in advanced cancers. Assay used: immunoSEQ multiplex PCR; TCRdb lists only in-frame clones, some missing. The table includes around 67,000 clones, 65% to 90% detected once. The source material was CD4+ or CD8+ T cells sorted from blood, sampled in a trial of the OX40 agonist ivuxolimab. The receptors stem from an adult with an advanced solid tumor such as melanoma, head and neck, liver or kidney cancer.

Written as DNA, the CDR3 is TGTGCCAGCTCACCTGAACAGGTGAACGACTACGAGCAGTACTTC. Residues: CASSPEQVNDYEQYF. V usage is TRBV18 and J usage is TRBJ2-7; maybe TRBD1 (5 bases). V was cut by 3 bases and J by 3 bases, with 15 bases left in between. This CDR3 has 15 residues. Germline CDR1 reads KGHSH; CDR2 reads LQKENI. Using reference TRBV18 and TRBJ2-7 for the parts outside the CDR3, the full variable domain is NAGVMQNPRHLVRRRGQEARLRCSPMKGHSHVYWYRQLPEEGLKFMVYLQKENIIDESGMPKERFSAEFPKEGPSILRIQQVVRGDSAAYFCASSPEQVNDYEQYFGPGTRLTVT.

The CDR3 loop reads CASSFGGAGAPSFGQYF. The CDR3 nucleotides are TGCGCCAGCAGTTTTGGGGGGGCGGGGGCCCCCTCTTTCGGGCAGTACTTC. V and J are TRBV5-1 and TRBJ2-7, with TRBD2 as a possible D gene (7 bases). V was shortened by 5 bases and J by 9 bases, with 30 bases between the two germline ends. Per germline, CDR1 SGHRS and CDR2 YFSETQ. The CDR3 extends over 17 amino acids.